The 16 T cell receptor beta chains reported below all come from one sample, sequenced in a study of CD8 T cells in ankylosing spondylitis. Each CDR3 protein is one row after TCRdb ran MiXCR on the 5' RACE reads. The profile shows 150,000 or so distinct CDR3 sequences, roughly 30% of them singletons. Material for sequencing was synovial fluid, either unsorted or a sorted T cell fraction (not recorded which). The receptor set was obtained from a male donor with ankylosing spondylitis.

The chain combines TRBV6-1 with TRBJ1-2, with D unresolved. Trimming removed 5 bases from V and 2 bases from J, with 12 bases in between. This CDR3 has 14 amino acids. Germline V gives CDR1 MNHNS, CDR2 SASEGT. The CDR3 loop reads CASSPIGVNYGYTF. DNA for the CDR3: TGTGCCAGCAGTCCCATCGGCGTAAACTATGGCTACACCTTC.

This clonotype was observed a handful of times. This sequence joins TRBV14 and TRBJ1-2; D is undetermined. The CDR3 is made up of 12 amino acids. V lost 4 bases, J lost 10 bases, and 13 bases lay in between. Germline loops: CDR1 SGHDN, CDR2 FVKESK. The CDR3, as DNA: TGTGCCAGCAGCCCGTCCTCATATTCCTACACCTTC. The encoded protein is CASSPSSYSYTF.

V usage is TRBV9 and J usage is TRBJ2-5, with D possibly being TRBD2 (5 bases). From germline, CDR1 is SGDLS and CDR2 YYNGEE. The V gene lost 0 bases and the J gene lost 1 base, with 10 bases spanning the gap. The CDR3 consists of 15 residues. This CDR3 is CASSVGRAGQETQYF. The CDR3 nucleotides are TGTGCCAGCAGCGTAGGACGGGCGGGCCAAGAGACCCAGTACTTC.

This clonotype was observed a few times. The chain is built from TRBV11-2 and TRBJ2-7; D might be TRBD1 (5 bases). V was trimmed by 4 bases and J by 7 bases, leaving 8 bases between them. The CDR3 extends over 11 amino acids. The germline CDR1 and CDR2 sequences are SGHAT and FQNNGV. The CDR3 is CASSSRVEQYF. Written as DNA, the CDR3 is TGTGCCAGCAGCTCCAGGGTTGAGCAGTACTTC.

Only a few counts were recorded for this clonotype. This chain connects TRBV14 to TRBJ2-4; D remains unclear. The CDR3 runs to 15 residues. The germline V gene encodes CDR1 SGHDN and CDR2 FVKESK. The V and J ends lost 1 base and 0 bases respectively, with 7 bases between them. The DNA for the CDR3 is TGTGCCAGCAGCCAAGGGGGTTTAGCCAAAAACATTCAGTACTTC. Its translation: CASSQGGLAKNIQYF.

This chain uses TRBV20-1 with TRBJ2-7; D possibly matches TRBD1 or TRBD2 (7 bases each). Trimming removed 2 bases at V and 7 bases at J, with 12 bases between. Per germline, CDR1 DFQATT and CDR2 SNEGSKA (reference sequence). CDR3 length equals 12 residues. Here the CDR3 reads CSARYRGGEQYF. CDR3 bases: TGCAGTGCTAGATACAGGGGAGGGGAGCAGTACTTC.

Worth noting for this clonotype: A read error may produce the germline difference seen at one junction end. Here the CDR3 DNA reads TGTGCCAGCAGTCACTCCCGGGACCCCGGGAGATACAATGAGCAGTTCTTC. It translates to CASSHSRDPGRYNEQFF. V gene TRBV6-2 or TRBV6-3 combines with J gene TRBJ2-1; D might be TRBD2 (6 bases). Germline CDR1 is MNHEY and CDR2 is SVGEGT. The CDR3 has 17 amino acids.

This clonotype was seen repeatedly, ten times or more. The chain recombines TRBV20-1 with TRBJ2-1; possible D gene TRBD2, 6 bases. Trimming cost V 3 bases and J 9 bases, with 18 bases left between them. The V gene's germline CDR1 is DFQATT and CDR2 SNEGSKA (reference sequence). The CDR3 covers 14 residues. DNA for the CDR3: TGCAGTGCTAGTAGCGGAGGCGCCCAGGGTGAGCAGTTCTTC. As protein: CSASSGGAQGEQFF.

This chain connects TRBV20-1 to TRBJ2-7; 7 nucleotides agree with TRBD2. CDR1 and CDR2 (germline): DFQATT, SNEGSKA (reference sequence). The CDR3 totals 15 residues. With V trimmed by 3 bases and J by 0 bases, 8 bases remained unmatched. CDR3 sequence reads: CSASFSGASSYEQYF. The DNA of the CDR3 is TGCAGTGCTAGTTTCAGCGGGGCGAGCTCCTACGAGCAGTACTTC.

The rearrangement uses TRBV12-3 or TRBV12-4 and TRBJ2-3; TRBD2 agrees at 7 bases. V was pared by 2 bases and J by 2 bases, with 1 base of the junction left unmatched. CDR3 size: 14 residues. CDR3 region: CASSLLAVTDTQYF. CDR3 bases: TGTGCCAGCAGTTTACTAGCGGTCACAGATACGCAGTATTTT.

This clonotype has at least ten counts. J is TRBJ2-2 and V is TRBV5-1; D uncertain. The CDR3 loop spans 13 amino acids. The germline CDR1 and CDR2 sequences are SGHRS and YFSETQ. Trimming left V 5 bases short and J 4 bases short, with 9 bases between. The CDR3 reads CASRLAVTGELFF. DNA for the CDR3: TGCGCCAGCAGGCTGGCGGTCACCGGGGAGCTGTTTTTT.

Only a few counts were recorded for this clonotype. The J gene is TRBJ1-2, the V gene TRBV6-5, with a weak D call TRBD1 (6 bases). The CDR3 runs to 17 residues. V lost 2 bases and J 4 bases, leaving 20 bases between the germline ends. The V gene's germline CDR1 is MNHEY and CDR2 SVGAGI. CDR3 sequence: CASSYRRGGGQSYGYTF. The CDR3 nucleotides are TGTGCCAGCAGTTACCGTCGAGGGGGGGGTCAGAGCTATGGCTACACCTTC.

The chain combines TRBV11-2 with TRBJ2-2; D remains unclear. The CDR3 length is 16 residues. Germline V CDR1 and CDR2: SGHAT, FQNNGV. The V end was cut by 6 bases, the J end by 1 base, with 15 bases between. CDR3 bases: TGTGCCAGCAGTTCAGCAGGCGGAGTGAACACCGGGGAGCTGTTTTTT. This encodes CASSSAGGVNTGELFF.

This clonotype was counted between two and nine times. J is TRBJ2-7 and V is TRBV27, with TRBD1 as a possible D gene (6 bases). The V gene lost 2 bases and the J gene lost 2 bases, with 10 bases spanning the gap. The CDR3 runs to 14 residues. The germline CDR1 and CDR2 sequences are MNHEY and SMNVEV (reference sequence). The CDR3 is CASSLRQDTYEQYF. The CDR3, as DNA: TGTGCCAGCAGTTTAAGACAGGATACCTACGAGCAGTACTTC.

The rearrangement joins TRBV20-1 to TRBJ2-7; tentatively, D is TRBD2 (6 bases). Germline assignment: CDR1 DFQATT and CDR2 SNEGSKA (reference sequence). The CDR3 is made up of 15 amino acids. The V end was cut by 0 bases, the J end by 4 bases, with 16 bases between. This CDR3 reads CSARDRNGSWYEQYF. The DNA of the CDR3 is TGCAGTGCTAGAGATAGGAACGGGAGTTGGTACGAGCAGTACTTC.

This clonotype was recorded a few times. The rearrangement links TRBV4-3 to TRBJ1-2; the D gene is possibly TRBD1 (5 bases). V gave up 4 bases and J gave up 4 bases, with 16 bases separating them. Germline loops: CDR1 LGHNA, CDR2 YSLEER. The CDR3 is made up of 15 amino acids. The DNA of the CDR3 is TGCGCCAGCAGCCCTACAGGTGCCGGGGGCTATGGCTACACCTTC. Protein sequence: CASSPTGAGGYGYTF.